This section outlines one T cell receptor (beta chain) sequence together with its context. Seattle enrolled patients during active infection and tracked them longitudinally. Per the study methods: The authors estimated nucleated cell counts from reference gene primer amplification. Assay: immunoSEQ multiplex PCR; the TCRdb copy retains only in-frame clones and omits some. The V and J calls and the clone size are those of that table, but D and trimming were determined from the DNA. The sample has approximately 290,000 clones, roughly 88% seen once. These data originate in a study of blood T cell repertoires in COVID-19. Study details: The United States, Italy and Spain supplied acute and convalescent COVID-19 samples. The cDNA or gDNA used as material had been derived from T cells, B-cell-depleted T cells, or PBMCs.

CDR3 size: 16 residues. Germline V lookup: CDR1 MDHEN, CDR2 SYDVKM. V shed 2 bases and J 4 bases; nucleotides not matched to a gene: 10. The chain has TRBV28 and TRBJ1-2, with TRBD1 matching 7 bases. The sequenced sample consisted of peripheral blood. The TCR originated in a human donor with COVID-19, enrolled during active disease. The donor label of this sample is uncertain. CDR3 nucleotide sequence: TGTGCCAGCAGTTTAGAAGGGGCAGGGGGTACCTATGGCTACACCTTC. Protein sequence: CASSLEGAGGTYGYTF.